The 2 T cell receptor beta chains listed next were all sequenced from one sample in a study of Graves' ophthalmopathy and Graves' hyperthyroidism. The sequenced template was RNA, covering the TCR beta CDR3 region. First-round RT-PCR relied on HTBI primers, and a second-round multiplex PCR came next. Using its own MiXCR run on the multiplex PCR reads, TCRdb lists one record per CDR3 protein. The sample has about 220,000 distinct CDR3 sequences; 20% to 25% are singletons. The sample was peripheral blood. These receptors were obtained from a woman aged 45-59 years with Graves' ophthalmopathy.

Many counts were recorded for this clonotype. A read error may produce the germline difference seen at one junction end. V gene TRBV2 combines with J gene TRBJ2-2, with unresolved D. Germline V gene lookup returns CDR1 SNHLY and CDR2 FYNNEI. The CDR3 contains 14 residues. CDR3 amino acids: CANSDGFRTGELFF. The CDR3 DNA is TGTGCCAACAGTGACGGATTTCGGACCGGGGAGCTGTTTTTT.

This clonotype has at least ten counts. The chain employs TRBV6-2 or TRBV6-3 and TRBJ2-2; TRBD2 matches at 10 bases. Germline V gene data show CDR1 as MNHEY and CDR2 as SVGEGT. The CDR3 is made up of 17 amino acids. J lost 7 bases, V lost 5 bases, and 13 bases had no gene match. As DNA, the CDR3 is TGTGCCAGCAGTCCAATGGGACTAGCGACTAAGGGCGGGGAGCTGTTTTTT. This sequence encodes CASSPMGLATKGGELFF.